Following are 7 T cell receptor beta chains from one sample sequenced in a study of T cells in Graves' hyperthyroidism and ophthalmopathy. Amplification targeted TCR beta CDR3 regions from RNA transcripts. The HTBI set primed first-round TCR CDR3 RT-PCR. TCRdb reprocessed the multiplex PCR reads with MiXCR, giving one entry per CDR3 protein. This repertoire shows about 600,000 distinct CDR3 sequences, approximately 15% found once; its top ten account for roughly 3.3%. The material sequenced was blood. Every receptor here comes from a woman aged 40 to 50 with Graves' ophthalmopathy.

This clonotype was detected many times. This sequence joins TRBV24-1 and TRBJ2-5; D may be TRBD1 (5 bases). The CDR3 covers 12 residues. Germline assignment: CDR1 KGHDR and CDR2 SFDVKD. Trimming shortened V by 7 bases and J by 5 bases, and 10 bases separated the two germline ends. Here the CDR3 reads CATRGQGETQYF. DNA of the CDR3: TGTGCCACCAGAGGACAAGGGGAGACCCAGTACTTC.

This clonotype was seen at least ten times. DNA for the CDR3: TGTGCCACCAGCAGAGACCAGGGCACAGATACGCAGTATTTT. It is translated as CATSRDQGTDTQYF. V gene TRBV15 combines with J gene TRBJ2-3; D not resolved. The germline V and J ends were trimmed by 0 bases and 1 base, with 5 bases remaining between them. Per germline, CDR1 LNHNV and CDR2 YYDKDF (reference sequence). The CDR3 runs 14 residues.

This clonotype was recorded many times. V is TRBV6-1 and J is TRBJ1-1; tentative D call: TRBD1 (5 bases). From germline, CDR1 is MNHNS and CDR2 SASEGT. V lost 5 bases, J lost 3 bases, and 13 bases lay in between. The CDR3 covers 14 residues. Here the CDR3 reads CASSPVGGDTEAFF. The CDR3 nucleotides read TGTGCCAGCAGTCCGGTGGGGGGGGACACTGAAGCTTTCTTT.

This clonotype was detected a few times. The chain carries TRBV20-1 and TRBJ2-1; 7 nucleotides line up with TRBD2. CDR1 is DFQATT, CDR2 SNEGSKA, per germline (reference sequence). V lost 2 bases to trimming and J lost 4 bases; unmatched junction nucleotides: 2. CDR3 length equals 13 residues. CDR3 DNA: TGCAGTGCTAGAAAGGGACTATACAATGAGCAGTTCTTC. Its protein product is CSARKGLYNEQFF.

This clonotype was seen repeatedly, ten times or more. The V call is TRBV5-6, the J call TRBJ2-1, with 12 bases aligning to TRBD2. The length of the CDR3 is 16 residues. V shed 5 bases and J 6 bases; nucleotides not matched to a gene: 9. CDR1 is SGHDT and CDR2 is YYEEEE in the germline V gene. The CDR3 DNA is TGTGCCAGCAGGCGTTTACTAGCGGGGGGCCCCAATGAGCAGTTCTTC. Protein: CASRRLLAGGPNEQFF. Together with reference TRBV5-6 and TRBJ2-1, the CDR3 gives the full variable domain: DAGVTQSPTHLIKTRGQQVTLRCSPKSGHDTVSWYQQALGQGPQFIFQYYEEEERQRGNFPDRFSGHQFPNYSSELNVNALLLGDSALYLCASRRLLAGGPNEQFFGPGTRLTVL.

CDR3 coding DNA: TGTGCCAGCAGTGAATCGTGGGGCGTCGGGGAGCTGTTTTTT. This sequence encodes CASSESWGVGELFF. The rearrangement joins TRBV6-1 to TRBJ2-2; tentative D call: TRBD1 (5 bases). This CDR3 contains 14 residues. Trimming shortened V by 2 bases and J by 7 bases, and 11 bases separated the two germline ends. Germline loops: CDR1 MNHNS, CDR2 SASEGT.

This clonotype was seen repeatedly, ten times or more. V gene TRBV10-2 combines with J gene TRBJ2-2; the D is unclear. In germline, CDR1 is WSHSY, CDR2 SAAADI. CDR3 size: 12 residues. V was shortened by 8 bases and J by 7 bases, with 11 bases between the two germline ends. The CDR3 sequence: CASVSYDGELFF. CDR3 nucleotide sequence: TGCGCCAGCGTAAGTTACGACGGGGAGCTGTTTTTT.